These 17 T cell receptor beta chains share one sample of origin, sequenced in a study of OX40 agonist ivuxolimab in advanced cancers. The table came from immunoSEQ multiplex PCR; TCRdb's copy has only in-frame clones and leaves some out. Among approximately 82,000 clones listed, approximately 89% were seen once. Sequenced material: CD4+ or CD8+ T cells sorted from blood, taken in a trial of the OX40 agonist ivuxolimab. These receptor sequences come from an adult with an advanced solid tumor such as melanoma, head and neck, liver or kidney cancer.

This rearrangement joins TRBV30 to TRBJ1-5; TRBD1 matches at 11 bases. This CDR3 is built from 16 residues. V shed 3 bases, J shed 3 bases, and the junction held 7 bases outside the gene matches. CDR1 and CDR2 (germline): GTSNPN, SVGIG (reference sequence). Here the CDR3 DNA reads TGTGCCTGGAGCGACGGACAGGGGGCTTTCAATCAGCCCCAGCATTTT. This encodes CAWSDGQGAFNQPQHF. Full variable domain (rest looked up from reference TRBV30 and TRBJ1-5): SQTIHQWPATLVQPVGSPLSLECTVEGTSNPNLYWYRQAAGRGLQLLFYSVGIGQISSEVPQNLSASRPQDRQFILSSKKLLLSDSGFYLCAWSDGQGAFNQPQHFGDGTRLSIL.

The chain is built from TRBV19 and TRBJ2-3; 9 bases map to TRBD1. V lost 5 bases to trimming and J lost 0 bases; unmatched junction nucleotides: 18. Germline loops: CDR1 LNHDA, CDR2 SQIVND (reference sequence). The CDR3 runs to 20 residues. CDR3 loop: CASSPTNPGQGFGSTDTQYF. CDR3 coding DNA: TGTGCCAGTAGTCCCACCAATCCGGGACAGGGATTTGGGAGCACAGATACGCAGTATTTT.

This chain uses TRBV18 with TRBJ1-3, with 8 nucleotides matching TRBD1. Losses at the gene ends were 3 bases for V and 2 bases for J; bases not matched to a gene: 9. This CDR3 has 17 residues. CDR1 is KGHSH and CDR2 is LQKENI in the germline V gene. The CDR3 loop is CASSPDRGGAPGNTIYF. Here the CDR3 DNA reads TGTGCCAGCTCACCCGACAGGGGAGGGGCCCCTGGAAACACCATATATTTT.

This clone was observed once. The chain has TRBV7-2 and TRBJ1-2, with TRBD1 matching 8 bases. Germline CDR1 reads SGHTA; CDR2 reads FQGNSA. V dropped 0 bases and J dropped 7; count of bases not matched to a gene: 7. The CDR3 is made up of 15 amino acids. CDR3 amino acids: CASSLAGQGATGYTF. As DNA, the CDR3 is TGTGCCAGCAGCTTAGCGGGGCAGGGGGCGACTGGCTACACCTTC.

J is TRBJ1-2 and V is TRBV10-3; possible D gene TRBD1, 5 bases. CDR3 length equals 11 residues. V lost 4 bases and J lost 10, with 10 bases in between. In germline, CDR1 is ENHRY, CDR2 SYGVKD. The CDR3 DNA follows: TGTGCCATCAGTGTCCAGGGCTTCTACACCTTC. Translation gives CAISVQGFYTF.

V is TRBV19 and J is TRBJ1-4; 7 bases are shared with TRBD1. The CDR3 totals 14 residues. CDR1 LNHDA and CDR2 SQIVND come from the germline V gene (reference sequence). J gave up 8 bases and V 3 bases, and 6 bases lay outside the gene matches. The CDR3 is CASSMRQGLEKLFF. CDR3 bases: TGTGCCAGTAGTATGAGACAGGGACTCGAAAAACTGTTTTTT.

As concerns this clone: At one end the junction does not follow the germline gene, possibly because of a read error. V usage is TRBV7-7 and J usage is TRBJ2-5; 8 nucleotides match TRBD2. From germline, CDR1 is SSHAT and CDR2 FNYEAQ (reference sequence). The CDR3 has 14 amino acids. The CDR3 coding sequence is TGTGCTAGCAGCTTAGATAGCGGGGAAGAGACCCAGTACTTC. Its protein is CASSLDSGEETQYF.

The V call is TRBV18, the J call TRBJ1-1, with D unclear. Per the germline V gene, CDR1 is KGHSH and CDR2 is LQKENI. V was trimmed by 3 bases and J by 1 base, leaving 15 bases between them. The CDR3 is 16 residues long. The CDR3 region has the DNA TGTGCCAGCTCACCCCAGACGATGGCGGGGAACACTGAAGCTTTCTTT. It translates to CASSPQTMAGNTEAFF.

This clone was seen once. The V and J genes are TRBV4-1 and TRBJ2-1; perhaps D is TRBD1 or TRBD2 (5 bases each). Trimming took 3 bases from V and 5 from J, leaving 11 bases between them. The CDR3 has 14 residues. The germline V gene has CDR1 MGHRA and CDR2 YSYEKL. The CDR3 DNA sequence: TGCGCCAGCAGCCAGTCTGGGGGTGACAATGAGCAGTTCTTC. It encodes CASSQSGGDNEQFF.

The rearrangement uses TRBV7-9 and TRBJ1-1; 7 bases fit TRBD1. The CDR3 has 15 amino acids. The V gene end was trimmed by 4 bases and the J gene end by 0 bases; junction bases not matched to a gene: 5. Germline V lookup: CDR1 SEHNR, CDR2 FQNEAQ (reference sequence). The CDR3 coding sequence is TGTGCCAGCAGCTGGAGGGACAGCATGAACACTGAAGCTTTCTTT. Amino acid sequence: CASSWRDSMNTEAFF. The full variable domain, with the rest looked up from reference TRBV7-9 and TRBJ1-1, is DTGVSQNPRHKITKRGQNVTFRCDPISEHNRLYWYRQTLGQGPEFLTYFQNEAQLEKSRLLSDRFSAERPKGSFSTLEIQRTEQGDSAMYLCASSWRDSMNTEAFFGQGTRLTVV.

The count of this clone is one. J is TRBJ1-2 and V is TRBV2; D might be TRBD1 (5 bases). From germline, CDR1 is SNHLY and CDR2 FYNNEI. The ends were cut back, 2 bases at V and 6 bases at J, with 13 bases in the middle. The CDR3 runs 14 residues. The CDR3 region is CASSEQEGFNGYTF. DNA for the CDR3: TGTGCCAGCAGTGAACAGGAGGGGTTCAATGGCTACACCTTC.

The V gene is TRBV5-4, the J gene TRBJ2-1; D may be TRBD2 (7 bases). Per the germline V gene, CDR1 is SGHNT and CDR2 is YYREEE (reference sequence). The V end lost 3 bases, the J end lost 2 bases, and 9 bases lay between the germline ends. The CDR3 has 14 amino acids. Here the CDR3 reads CASSSGGPYNEQFF. The CDR3 DNA reads as TGTGCCAGCAGCTCGGGGGGCCCCTACAATGAGCAGTTCTTC.

A single count supports this clone. The CDR3 sequence: CATASQGQRGNGYTF. The CDR3 region has the DNA TGTGCCACAGCTAGTCAGGGCCAAAGGGGGAATGGCTACACCTTC. The chain employs TRBV28 and TRBJ1-2, with a tentative D call TRBD1 (6 bases). CDR1 and CDR2 (germline): MDHEN, SYDVKM. The CDR3 covers 15 residues. V was cut by 10 bases and J by 6 bases, with 24 bases left in between.

The gene calls are TRBV9 and TRBJ2-7; unclear D gene. Trimming shortened V by 4 bases and J by 3 bases, and 17 bases separated the two germline ends. The CDR3 runs to 15 residues. CDR1 SGDLS and CDR2 YYNGEE come from the germline V gene. CDR3 residues: CASSQSGAPYYEQYF. In nucleotides, the CDR3 is TGTGCCAGCAGCCAATCGGGCGCACCATACTACGAGCAGTACTTC.

This clone was counted only a few times. The chain joins TRBV30 to TRBJ1-5, with D perhaps TRBD1 (5 bases). CDR1 GTSNPN and CDR2 SVGIG come from the germline V gene (reference sequence). Between the trimmed V and J ends, which lost 1 base and 4 bases, there was a span of 11 bases. CDR3 length: 14 amino acids. DNA for the CDR3: TGTGCCTGGAGTGACAGGAGGTTGAATCAGCCCCAGCATTTT. Translating it yields CAWSDRRLNQPQHF.

The chain has TRBV7-2 and TRBJ1-3, with D tentatively TRBD1 (5 bases). CDR3 length equals 15 residues. Deletions cut 1 base from V and 0 bases from J, with 7 bases between. Germline assignment: CDR1 SGHTA and CDR2 FQGNSA. CDR3 sequence (DNA): TGTGCCAGCAGCTTAGGGGGCGGCTCTGGAAACACCATATATTTT. Its protein product is CASSLGGGSGNTIYF. Full variable domain (remainder filled in from reference TRBV7-2 and TRBJ1-3): GAGVSQSPSNKVTEKGKDVELRCDPISGHTALYWYRQSLGQGLEFLIYFQGNSAPDKSGLPSDRFSAERTGGSVSTLTIQRTQQEDSAVYLCASSLGGGSGNTIYFGEGSWLTVV.

This chain joins TRBV7-9 and TRBJ1-5; 9 bases fit TRBD1. The V and J ends lost 5 bases and 1 base, in that order; junction bases with no gene match: 6. The CDR3 extends over 16 amino acids. Germline CDR1 reads SEHNR; CDR2 reads FQNEAQ (reference sequence). The CDR3: CASSGGTGTSNQPQHF. The CDR3 DNA sequence: TGTGCCAGCAGCGGTGGGACAGGGACCAGCAATCAGCCCCAGCATTTT.